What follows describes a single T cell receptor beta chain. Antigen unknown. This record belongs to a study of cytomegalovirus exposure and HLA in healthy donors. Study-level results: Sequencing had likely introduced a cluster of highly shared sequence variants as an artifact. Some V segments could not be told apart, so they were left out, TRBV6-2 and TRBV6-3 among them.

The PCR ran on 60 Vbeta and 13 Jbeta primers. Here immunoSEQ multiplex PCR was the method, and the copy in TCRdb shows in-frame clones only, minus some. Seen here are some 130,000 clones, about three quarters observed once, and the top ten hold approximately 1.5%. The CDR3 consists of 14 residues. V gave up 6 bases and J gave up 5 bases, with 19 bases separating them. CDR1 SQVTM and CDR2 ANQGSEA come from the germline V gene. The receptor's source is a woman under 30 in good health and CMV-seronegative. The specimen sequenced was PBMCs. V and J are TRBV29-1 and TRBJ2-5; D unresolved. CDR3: CSVAENSRRETQYF. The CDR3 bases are TGCAGCGTGGCAGAAAACAGCCGCCGGGAGACCCAGTACTTC.